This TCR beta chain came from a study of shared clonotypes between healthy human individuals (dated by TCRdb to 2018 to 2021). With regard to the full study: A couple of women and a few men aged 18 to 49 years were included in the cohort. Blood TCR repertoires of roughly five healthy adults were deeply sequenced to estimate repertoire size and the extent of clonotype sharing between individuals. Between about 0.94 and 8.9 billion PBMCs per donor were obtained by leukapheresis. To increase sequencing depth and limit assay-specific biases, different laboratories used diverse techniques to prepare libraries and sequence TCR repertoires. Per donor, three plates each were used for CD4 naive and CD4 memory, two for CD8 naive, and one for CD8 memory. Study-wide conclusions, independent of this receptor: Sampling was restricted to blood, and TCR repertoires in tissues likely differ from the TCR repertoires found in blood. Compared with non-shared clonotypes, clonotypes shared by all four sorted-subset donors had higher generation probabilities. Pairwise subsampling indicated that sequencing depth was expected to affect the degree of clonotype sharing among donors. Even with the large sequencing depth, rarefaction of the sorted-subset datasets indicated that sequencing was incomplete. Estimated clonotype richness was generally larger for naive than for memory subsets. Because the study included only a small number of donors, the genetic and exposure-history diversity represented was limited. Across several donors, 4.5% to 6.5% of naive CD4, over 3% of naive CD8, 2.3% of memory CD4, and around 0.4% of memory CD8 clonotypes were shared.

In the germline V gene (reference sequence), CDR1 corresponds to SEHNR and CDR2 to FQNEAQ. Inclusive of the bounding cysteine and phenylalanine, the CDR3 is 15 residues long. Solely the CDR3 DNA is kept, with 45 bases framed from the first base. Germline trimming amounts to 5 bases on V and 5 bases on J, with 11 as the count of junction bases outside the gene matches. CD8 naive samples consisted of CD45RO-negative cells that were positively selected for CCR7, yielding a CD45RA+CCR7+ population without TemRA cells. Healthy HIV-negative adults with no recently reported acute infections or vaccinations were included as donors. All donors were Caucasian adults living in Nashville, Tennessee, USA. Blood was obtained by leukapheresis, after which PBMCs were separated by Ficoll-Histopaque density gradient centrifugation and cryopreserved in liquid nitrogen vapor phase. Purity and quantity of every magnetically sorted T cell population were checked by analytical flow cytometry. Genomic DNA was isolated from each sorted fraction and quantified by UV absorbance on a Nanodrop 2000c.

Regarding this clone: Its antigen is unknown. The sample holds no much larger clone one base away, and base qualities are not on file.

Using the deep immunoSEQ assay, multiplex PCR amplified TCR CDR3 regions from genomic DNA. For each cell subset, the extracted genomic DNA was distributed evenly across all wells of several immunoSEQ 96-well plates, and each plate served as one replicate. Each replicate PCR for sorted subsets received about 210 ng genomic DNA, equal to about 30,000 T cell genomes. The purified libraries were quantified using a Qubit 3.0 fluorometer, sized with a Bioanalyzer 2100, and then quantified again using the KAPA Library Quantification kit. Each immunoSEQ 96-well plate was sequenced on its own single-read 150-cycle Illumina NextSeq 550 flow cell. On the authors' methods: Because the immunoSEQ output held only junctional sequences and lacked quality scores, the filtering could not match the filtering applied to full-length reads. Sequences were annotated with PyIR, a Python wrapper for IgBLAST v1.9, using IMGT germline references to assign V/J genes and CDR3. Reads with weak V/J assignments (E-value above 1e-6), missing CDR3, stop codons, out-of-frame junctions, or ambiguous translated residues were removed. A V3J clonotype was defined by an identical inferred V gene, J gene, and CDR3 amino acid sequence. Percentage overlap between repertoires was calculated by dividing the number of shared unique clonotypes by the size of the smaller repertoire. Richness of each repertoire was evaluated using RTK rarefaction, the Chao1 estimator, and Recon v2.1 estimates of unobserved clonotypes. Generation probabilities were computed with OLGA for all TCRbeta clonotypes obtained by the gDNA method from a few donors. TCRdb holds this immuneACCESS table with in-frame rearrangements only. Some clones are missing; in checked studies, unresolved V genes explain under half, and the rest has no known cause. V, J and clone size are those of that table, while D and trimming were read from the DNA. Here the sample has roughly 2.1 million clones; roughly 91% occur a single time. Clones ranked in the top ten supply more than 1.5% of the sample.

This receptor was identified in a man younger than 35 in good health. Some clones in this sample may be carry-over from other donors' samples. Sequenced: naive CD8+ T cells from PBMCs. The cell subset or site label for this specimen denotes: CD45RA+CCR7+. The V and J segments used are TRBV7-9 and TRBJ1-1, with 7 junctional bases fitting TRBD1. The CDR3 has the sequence CASSPKTGVRTEAFF. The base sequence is TGTGCCAGCAGCCCCAAAACAGGGGTTCGGACTGAAGCTTTCTTT.